The 20 T cell receptor beta chains presented below share a single source sample, sequenced in a study of blood T cell repertoires in COVID-19. Libraries were prepared by immunoSEQ multiplex PCR; TCRdb keeps only in-frame clonotypes and omits some of them. The data hold fewer than 300,000 clones, with around nine tenths observed a single time. The sample was PBMCs or T cells enriched from blood (not recorded which). Every receptor here comes from a woman aged 25-40 years who had recovered from COVID-19.

The V and J genes are TRBV7-2 and TRBJ2-1; perhaps TRBD1 as D (6 bases). V lost 3 bases and J 9 bases, leaving 18 bases between the germline ends. Per the germline V gene, CDR1 is SGHTA and CDR2 is FQGNSA. This CDR3 is 15 amino acids long. The CDR3 DNA sequence: TGTGCCAGCAGCTTCCCCGGTGGTAAAGGGGGTGAGCAGTTCTTC. Translating gives CASSFPGGKGGEQFF.

This chain connects TRBV28 to TRBJ2-1; D unclear. This CDR3 is 11 amino acids long. The V gene lost 6 bases and the J gene lost 3 bases, with 3 bases spanning the gap. Germline V CDR1 and CDR2: MDHEN, SYDVKM. CDR3 in amino acids: CASRLYNEQFF. The CDR3 DNA follows: TGTGCCAGCAGACTCTACAATGAGCAGTTCTTC.

The gene calls are TRBV5-1 and TRBJ2-3; 9 nucleotides match TRBD1. Germline CDR1 reads SGHRS; CDR2 reads YFSETQ. The CDR3 covers 13 residues. The J segment lost 6 bases and the V segment lost 4 bases, leaving 3 bases of the junction unmatched. CDR3 nucleotides: TGCGCCAGCAGCCGGACAGGGGTGGATACGCAGTATTTT. Encoded protein: CASSRTGVDTQYF. Together with reference TRBV5-1 and TRBJ2-3, the CDR3 gives the full variable domain: KAGVTQTPRYLIKTRGQQVTLSCSPISGHRSVSWYQQTPGQGLQFLFEYFSETQRNKGNFPGRFSGRQFSNSRSEMNVSTLELGDSALYLCASSRTGVDTQYFGPGTRLTVL.

The V gene is TRBV11-2, the J gene TRBJ2-1; 11 bases are a match to TRBD2. Germline CDR1 SGHAT, CDR2 FQNNGV. The CDR3 covers 16 residues. V shed 4 bases and J 5 bases; nucleotides not matched to a gene: 7. This CDR3 reads CASSSLSGRANNEQFF. The CDR3 nucleotides read TGTGCCAGCAGCTCTCTTAGCGGGAGGGCCAACAATGAGCAGTTCTTC.

The rearrangement uses TRBV28 and TRBJ1-2; TRBD1 might be the D (5 bases). Germline V gene data show CDR1 as MDHEN and CDR2 as SYDVKM. The CDR3 contains 13 residues. Trimming pared 5 bases from V and 6 bases from J, leaving 13 bases between. CDR3 DNA sequence: TGTGCCAGCAGTCAAGACAGTAGCCATGGCTACACCTTC. Protein: CASSQDSSHGYTF.

The V call is TRBV7-9, the J call TRBJ2-7; D not resolved. The V and J ends lost 5 bases and 0 bases respectively, with 8 bases between them. Looked up from germline, CDR1 is SEHNR and CDR2 is FQNEAQ (reference sequence). The CDR3 extends over 13 amino acids. CDR3 protein: CASSKELSYEQYF. The CDR3 DNA reads as TGTGCCAGCAGCAAGGAGCTCTCCTACGAGCAGTACTTC.

This rearrangement joins TRBV28 to TRBJ2-3; TRBD2 matches at 8 bases. Germline CDR1 reads MDHEN; CDR2 reads SYDVKM. V gave up 4 bases and J gave up 5 bases; unmatched junction bases: 8. The CDR3 has 15 residues. CDR3 amino acids: CASSWGTSSGDTQYF. In DNA, the CDR3 is TGTGCCAGCAGTTGGGGGACTAGTTCTGGAGATACGCAGTATTTT.

The chain uses TRBV5-5 and TRBJ1-3, with no clear D. The V and J ends lost 4 bases and 0 bases respectively, with 11 bases between them. Per the germline V gene, CDR1 is SGHKS and CDR2 is YYEKEE (reference sequence). This CDR3 has 15 residues. The CDR3 reads CASSQVESSGNTIYF. DNA for the CDR3: TGTGCCAGCAGCCAAGTAGAGAGCTCTGGAAACACCATATATTTT.

V usage is TRBV5-8 and J usage is TRBJ1-2; 8 bases align to TRBD1. V shed 3 bases and J 4 bases; nucleotides not matched to a gene: 8. CDR3 size: 15 residues. Germline CDR1 SGHTS, CDR2 YDEGEE. This CDR3 reads CASSSIGQGGYGYTF. The DNA of the CDR3 is TGTGCCAGCAGCTCAATAGGACAGGGCGGCTATGGCTACACCTTC.

The chain carries TRBV27 and TRBJ2-7; 8 bases align to TRBD2. The CDR3 extends over 17 amino acids. With 3 bases clipped from V and 4 bases from J, the junction kept 14 bases outside the gene matches. The germline V gene encodes CDR1 MNHEY and CDR2 SMNVEV (reference sequence). DNA for the CDR3: TGTGCCAGCAGTTTGAAGAGACCGGGAGGGGGTTGGTACGAGCAGTACTTC. Amino acid sequence: CASSLKRPGGGWYEQYF.

The chain employs TRBV30 and TRBJ1-5; no clear D. V lost 3 bases to trimming and J lost 2 bases, with 11 bases between them. CDR1 is GTSNPN and CDR2 is SVGIG in the germline V gene (reference sequence). The CDR3 has 14 amino acids. CDR3 amino acids: CAWSPGIGNQPQHF. DNA of the CDR3: TGTGCCTGGAGCCCCGGGATCGGCAATCAGCCCCAGCATTTT. Full variable domain (outside the CDR3, taken from reference TRBV30 and TRBJ1-5): SQTIHQWPATLVQPVGSPLSLECTVEGTSNPNLYWYRQAAGRGLQLLFYSVGIGQISSEVPQNLSASRPQDRQFILSSKKLLLSDSGFYLCAWSPGIGNQPQHFGDGTRLSIL.

The rearrangement joins TRBV11-2 to TRBJ1-1, with D hard to call. Germline V gene lookup returns CDR1 SGHAT and CDR2 FQNNGV. The CDR3 runs 17 residues. V was cut by 5 bases and J by 0 bases, with 19 bases left in between. CDR3 loop: CASSLKGVPRMNTEAFF. CDR3 DNA: TGTGCCAGCAGCCTTAAAGGAGTTCCCCGTATGAACACTGAAGCTTTCTTT.

The chain joins TRBV18 to TRBJ2-7; 10 positions agree with TRBD1. Germline V CDR1 and CDR2: KGHSH, LQKENI. This CDR3 comprises 16 residues. The V segment lost 3 bases and the J segment 0 bases; nucleotides outside the gene matches: 5. The CDR3 nucleotides read TGTGCCAGCTCACCGGGACAGGGGATCAGCTCCTACGAGCAGTACTTC. Translated: CASSPGQGISSYEQYF. Drawing the rest from reference TRBV18 and TRBJ2-7, the complete variable domain is NAGVMQNPRHLVRRRGQEARLRCSPMKGHSHVYWYRQLPEEGLKFMVYLQKENIIDESGMPKERFSAEFPKEGPSILRIQQVVRGDSAAYFCASSPGQGISSYEQYFGPGTRLTVT.

The chain links TRBV27 to TRBJ2-7; 10 bases match TRBD1. J lost 2 bases, V lost 4 bases, and 2 bases had no gene match. The CDR3 covers 14 residues. CDR1 is MNHEY and CDR2 is SMNVEV in the germline V gene (reference sequence). CDR3 amino acids: CASSWGTGAYEQYF. The CDR3 nucleotides read TGTGCCAGCAGTTGGGGGACAGGGGCCTACGAGCAGTACTTC.

The gene calls are TRBV10-3 and TRBJ2-7; weak D call: TRBD2 (6 bases). CDR3 length: 13 residues. V gave up 4 bases and J gave up 2 bases, with 9 bases separating them. Germline values: CDR1 ENHRY, CDR2 SYGVKD. The CDR3 sequence: CAISGEVTYEQYF. CDR3 in DNA: TGTGCCATCAGTGGGGAGGTTACCTACGAGCAGTACTTC.

The gene calls are TRBV9 and TRBJ1-3; D not resolved. The CDR3 contains 11 residues. The V gene lost 3 bases and the J gene lost 8 bases, with 6 bases spanning the gap. The germline V gene encodes CDR1 SGDLS and CDR2 YYNGEE. CDR3 loop: CASSASDTIYF. The CDR3 DNA reads TGTGCCAGCAGCGCATCAGACACCATATATTTT.

The rearrangement uses TRBV24-1 and TRBJ2-2; 7 bases align to TRBD2. This CDR3 spans 19 amino acids. The germline V gene encodes CDR1 KGHDR and CDR2 SFDVKD. V shed 3 bases and J 0 bases; nucleotides not matched to a gene: 12. The CDR3 DNA follows: TGTGCCACCAGTGATCCGCAGAAGGCGGGGGAGACGAACACCGGGGAGCTGTTTTTT. This encodes CATSDPQKAGETNTGELFF.

V gene TRBV28 combines with J gene TRBJ2-1; D call uncertain. The CDR3 runs to 14 residues. From germline, CDR1 is MDHEN and CDR2 SYDVKM. V was cut by 2 bases and J by 3 bases, with 8 bases left in between. For the CDR3, the DNA is TGTGCCAGCAGTTTACCACGGGTCTACAATGAGCAGTTCTTC. It specifies CASSLPRVYNEQFF.

The V gene is TRBV5-4, the J gene TRBJ2-7, with D possibly being TRBD1 (5 bases). This CDR3 region has 15 residues. V was pared by 0 bases and J by 2 bases, with 12 bases between. CDR1 is SGHNT and CDR2 is YYREEE in the germline V gene (reference sequence). The chain's CDR3 is CASSLDHPGTYEQYF. CDR3 DNA: TGTGCCAGCAGCTTGGATCACCCAGGGACCTACGAGCAGTACTTC.

This sequence joins TRBV5-1 and TRBJ1-3, with TRBD1 as a possible D gene (6 bases). The V end lost 4 bases, the J end lost 2 bases, and 13 bases lay between the germline ends. The CDR3 has 15 residues. CDR1 is SGHRS and CDR2 is YFSETQ in the germline V gene. This chain's CDR3 is CASSPGQSAGNTIYF. The CDR3 coding sequence is TGCGCCAGCAGCCCCGGACAGTCCGCTGGAAACACCATATATTTT.